This TCR beta chain derives from a study of PD-1 blockade in mismatch repair-deficient tumors. Every patient had mismatch repair deficiency by PCR or immunohistochemistry. The table came from immunoSEQ multiplex PCR; TCRdb's copy has only in-frame clones and leaves some out. The sample has some 110,000 clones, over 60% seen once. The junction had 7 bases not matched to a gene; V was cut back by 3 bases and J by 1 base. From germline, CDR1 is LGHNA and CDR2 YSLEER. The CDR3 sequence is 17 residues long. Here the sequenced sample was peripheral blood, taken roughly 13 months after starting pembrolizumab. The genes are TRBV4-3 and TRBJ1-3; TRBD1 aligns across 9 bases. The origin of this receptor is an adult with mismatch repair-deficient cancer. CDR3: CASSQTGTGSSGNTIYF. The CDR3 nucleotides are TGCGCCAGCAGCCAGACCGGGACAGGGTCGTCTGGAAACACCATATATTTT.